These 10 T cell receptor beta chains share one sample of origin, sequenced in a study of early T cells in non-severe SARS-CoV-2 infection. From the 5' RACE reads, TCRdb called clonotypes with MiXCR, one entry per CDR3 protein. Of approximately 98,000 distinct CDR3 sequences detected, 12% appear once; the ten largest clones hold less than 3.5%. Sequenced material: whole blood. These receptors were obtained from an adult who was a healthcare worker with PCR-confirmed SARS-CoV-2 infection or an uninfected control (not recorded which).

In this sample, this clonotype turned up many times. The rearrangement links TRBV5-1 to TRBJ2-4, with unresolved D. The CDR3 has 14 amino acids. Germline V gene sequence: CDR1 SGHRS, CDR2 YFSETQ. The ends were cut back, 0 bases at V and 5 bases at J, with 9 bases in the middle. For the CDR3, the DNA is TGCGCCAGCAGCTTGGAATCGGTGGAAAACATTCAGTACTTC. As protein: CASSLESVENIQYF. The variable domain in full, with the rest retrieved from reference TRBV5-1 and TRBJ2-4, is KAGVTQTPRYLIKTRGQQVTLSCSPISGHRSVSWYQQTPGQGLQFLFEYFSETQRNKGNFPGRFSGRQFSNSRSEMNVSTLELGDSALYLCASSLESVENIQYFGAGTRLSVL.

In its sample, this clonotype was seen many times. The rearrangement links TRBV28 to TRBJ2-3; the match to TRBD2 covers 11 bases. Germline CDR1 and CDR2: MDHEN and SYDVKM. This CDR3 has 15 residues. V shed 5 bases, J shed 7 bases, and the junction held 8 bases outside the gene matches. CDR3 sequence: CASSPLAGGPNTQYF. CDR3 DNA sequence: TGTGCCAGCAGTCCGCTAGCGGGGGGACCAAATACGCAGTATTTT.

This clonotype was found a few times. This sequence joins TRBV18 and TRBJ2-7; no firm D call. The germline V and J ends were trimmed by 3 bases and 5 bases, with 17 bases remaining between them. Germline V gene data show CDR1 as KGHSH and CDR2 as LQKENI. The CDR3 extends over 15 amino acids. The CDR3 coding sequence is TGTGCCAGCTCACCTCTGGGCAGCATCTTTGACGAGCAGTACTTC. Amino acids: CASSPLGSIFDEQYF.

This clonotype has a handful of counts. V and J are TRBV4-1 and TRBJ2-7; D is possibly TRBD2 (7 bases). V was clipped by 2 bases and J by 3 bases, with 20 bases between them. The CDR3 covers 17 residues. Germline loops: CDR1 MGHRA, CDR2 YSYEKL. In DNA form, the CDR3 reads TGCGCCAGCAGCCAATCACCCGCCCCGGGGGGCGGCTACGAGCAGTACTTC. Protein: CASSQSPAPGGGYEQYF.

The genes are TRBV20-1 and TRBJ2-7; 7 bases are a match to TRBD2. V trimming: 3 bases; J trimming: 5 bases; junction bases outside the gene matches: 10. This CDR3 has 14 residues. Germline lookup yields CDR1 DFQATT and CDR2 SNEGSKA (reference sequence). The chain's CDR3 is CSASKAEGRDEQYF. As DNA, the CDR3 is TGCAGTGCTAGTAAGGCGGAGGGGAGGGACGAGCAGTACTTC.

CDR3 sequence reads: CSASVRGPDTQYF. The CDR3 DNA sequence: TGCAGTGCTTCAGTGAGGGGCCCAGATACGCAGTATTTT. V is TRBV20-1 and J is TRBJ2-3; D could derive from TRBD1 or TRBD2 (5 bases each). V lost 5 bases and J lost 4, with 13 bases in between. Germline CDR1 is DFQATT and CDR2 is SNEGSKA (reference sequence). The CDR3 contains 13 residues.

The rearrangement uses TRBV9 and TRBJ2-1; D could derive from TRBD1 or TRBD2 (6 bases each). The CDR3 totals 21 residues. V was shortened by 4 bases and J by 5 bases, with 34 bases between the two germline ends. Germline CDR1 and CDR2: SGDLS and YYNGEE. The CDR3, as DNA: TGTGCCAGCAGCCAACCCATCCGGGACAAAGGACCGGGACTGATCGACAATGAGCAGTTCTTC. It is translated as CASSQPIRDKGPGLIDNEQFF.

The chain employs TRBV11-2 and TRBJ2-1; D remains unclear. The CDR3 has 15 residues. The germline gives CDR1 SGHAT, CDR2 FQNNGV. Trimming removed 2 bases at V and 0 bases at J, with 8 bases between. CDR3 nucleotides: TGTGCCAGCAGCTTAACCATAAGCTCCTACAATGAGCAGTTCTTC. It is translated as CASSLTISSYNEQFF.

The chain uses TRBV28 and TRBJ2-7, with D maybe TRBD2 (6 bases). The CDR3 spans 18 residues. CDR1 is MDHEN, CDR2 SYDVKM, per germline. Deletions cut 6 bases from V and 5 bases from J, with 29 bases between. This CDR3 is CASSPNLRLGLGGNEQYF. The DNA of the CDR3 is TGTGCCAGCAGCCCTAATCTAAGACTAGGGCTGGGTGGGAACGAGCAGTACTTC.

This clonotype was seen a few times. The chain recombines TRBV29-1 with TRBJ2-7; TRBD1 aligns across 11 bases. The CDR3 runs 13 residues. Germline-derived CDR1 and CDR2 are SQVTM and ANQGSEA. V lost 7 bases and J lost 3; bases outside the gene matches: 5. CDR3 nucleotide sequence: TGCAGCGCGGGACAGGGGGACTTCTACGAGCAGTACTTC. This translates into CSAGQGDFYEQYF.